Each of the 9 T cell receptor beta chains below was sequenced from the same sample in a study of response to subunit inactivated influenza vaccine. MiXCR, applied by TCRdb to the RT-PCR reads, yields one record per CDR3 protein. The sample includes about 520,000 distinct CDR3 sequences, 25% of them seen just once. The starting material was CD4+ T cells sorted from PBMCs, obtained 5 days after vaccination. The receptors here all came from a middle-aged man who received an inactivated influenza vaccine.

This sequence joins TRBV5-1 and TRBJ2-1; D is possibly TRBD2 (6 bases). The CDR3 length is 16 residues. Germline CDR1 SGHRS, CDR2 YFSETQ. Trimming shortened V by 0 bases and J by 5 bases, and 15 bases separated the two germline ends. The CDR3 region has the DNA TGCGCCAGCAGCTTGGGGGTTGCTAGCGTCCACAATGAGCAGTTCTTC. It is translated as CASSLGVASVHNEQFF.

The V and J genes are TRBV12-3 or TRBV12-4 and TRBJ1-5; TRBD1 is a possible D gene (6 bases). This CDR3 contains 13 residues. V shed 6 bases and J shed 6 bases, with 12 bases lying between them. CDR3 in DNA: TGTGCCAGCAGGCCAGGGGAAAGTCAGCCCCAGCATTTT. This gives the protein CASRPGESQPQHF.

The chain carries TRBV12-3 or TRBV12-4 and TRBJ1-5; D call uncertain. Trimming stripped 3 bases from V and 4 bases from J, with 10 bases between. The CDR3 runs 14 residues. As DNA, the CDR3 is TGTGCCAGCAGTTTCCTCCGGGATAATCAGCCCCAGCATTTT. Translated: CASSFLRDNQPQHF.

This clonotype showed up just a few times. The rearrangement links TRBV7-9 to TRBJ2-6; 9 bases agree with TRBD1. The germline V gene has CDR1 SEHNR and CDR2 FQNEAQ (reference sequence). This CDR3 comprises 16 residues. J was trimmed by 3 bases and V by 3 bases; bases with no gene match: 3. CDR3 nucleotides: TGTGCCAGCAGCTTGGGACAGGGCGTTGGGGCCAACGTCCTGACTTTC. It codes for CASSLGQGVGANVLTF.

This chain joins TRBV6-2 or TRBV6-3 and TRBJ2-1; the D gene is possibly TRBD1 (5 bases). With 7 bases removed from V and 4 bases from J, the gap between germline ends came to 14 bases. Germline CDR1 reads MNHEY; CDR2 reads SVGEGT. The CDR3 spans 14 residues. The CDR3 loop is CASIRDSIYNEQFF. CDR3 sequence (DNA): TGTGCCAGCATCCGAGACAGTATTTACAATGAGCAGTTCTTC.

This clonotype was observed a handful of times. The chain joins TRBV29-1 to TRBJ2-5; 7 nucleotides match TRBD1. Trimming at V came to 4 bases and at J to 3 bases, leaving 11 bases not matched to a gene. The germline gives CDR1 SQVTM, CDR2 ANQGSEA. The CDR3 loop spans 15 amino acids. In nucleotides, the CDR3 is TGCAGCGTTGTGACAGGGCTGACTATCGAAGAGACCCAGTACTTC. Translating it yields CSVVTGLTIEETQYF.

The V call is TRBV20-1, the J call TRBJ1-1, with 7 bases lining up with TRBD1. Germline lookup yields CDR1 DFQATT and CDR2 SNEGSKA (reference sequence). The CDR3 sequence is 14 residues long. V was clipped by 0 bases and J by 1 base; unmatched bases: 2. CDR3 residues: CSAREQGKNTEAFF. CDR3 coding DNA: TGCAGTGCTAGAGAACAGGGGAAGAACACTGAAGCTTTCTTT.

This chain connects TRBV20-1 to TRBJ1-1; 9 bases line up with TRBD1. The CDR3 totals 16 residues. CDR1 DFQATT and CDR2 SNEGSKA come from the germline V gene (reference sequence). V was clipped by 6 bases and J by 1 base; unmatched bases: 12. CDR3 DNA: TGCAGTGCCGGGACAGGGCTAGGTATTTGGAACACTGAAGCTTTCTTT. Its protein is CSAGTGLGIWNTEAFF.

The V call is TRBV20-1, the J call TRBJ2-3; 13 nucleotides align to TRBD2. Looked up from germline, CDR1 is DFQATT and CDR2 is SNEGSKA (reference sequence). This CDR3 comprises 16 residues. V lost 0 bases and J lost 6; bases outside the gene matches: 6. The CDR3, as DNA: TGCAGTGCTAGAGATCCGACTAGCGGGGGGCGTGATACGCAGTATTTT. Translated: CSARDPTSGGRDTQYF.